Below are 15 T cell receptor beta chains sequenced from a single sample in a study of post-analysis software for immune sequencing data. cDNA libraries for TCR beta contained unique molecular identifiers. TCRdb recomputed calls from the PCR reads with MiXCR, one row per CDR3 protein. The repertoire holds about 210,000 distinct CDR3 sequences, with roughly 28% as singletons. Study conclusions and caveats: In patients, TRBV5-6, TRBV5-1 and TRBV20-1 belonged to four or five TRBV segments found more frequently than in controls.

Their antigens are not known. Source material: blood. These receptors originate from a girl aged 2-17 years with multiple sclerosis.

This clonotype was picked up many times. This chain uses TRBV6-2 or TRBV6-3 with TRBJ2-1; 7 bases map to TRBD1. With 2 bases clipped from V and 8 bases from J, the junction kept 6 bases outside the gene matches. The germline CDR1 and CDR2 sequences are MNHEY and SVGEGT. The CDR3 is made up of 14 amino acids. The DNA for the CDR3 is TGTGCCAGCAGTTACAGGGGGCTCGGCGATGAGCAGTTCTTC. Translating it yields CASSYRGLGDEQFF.

This clonotype was recorded many times. The V gene is TRBV20-1, the J gene TRBJ1-2; D might be TRBD1 (5 bases). CDR1 DFQATT and CDR2 SNEGSKA come from the germline V gene (reference sequence). The CDR3 contains 13 residues. The chain's CDR3 is CSVLTEAGYGYTF. The CDR3 bases are TGCAGCGTCCTGACAGAGGCGGGCTATGGCTACACCTTC.

The sample holds many counts of this clonotype. The rearrangement links TRBV5-6 to TRBJ2-5; TRBD2 is a possible D gene (6 bases). The length of the CDR3 is 16 residues. Trimming removed 4 bases from V and 5 bases from J, with 21 bases in between. CDR1 and CDR2 (germline): SGHDT, YYEEEE. The DNA for the CDR3 is TGTGCCAGCAGCCCCGAGCCAGGGATAAGCGGGGAGACCCAGTACTTC. Residues: CASSPEPGISGETQYF.

The chain has TRBV5-6 and TRBJ2-1; 8 bases line up with TRBD2. The J segment lost 4 bases and the V segment lost 7 bases, leaving 10 bases of the junction unmatched. The CDR3 consists of 15 residues. The V gene's germline CDR1 is SGHDT and CDR2 YYEEEE. This CDR3 is CASGWEPGGYNEQFF. Here the CDR3 DNA reads TGTGCCAGCGGCTGGGAGCCGGGGGGGTACAATGAGCAGTTCTTC.

V is TRBV2 and J is TRBJ2-7; D is uncertain. Trimming stripped 3 bases from V and 5 bases from J, with 8 bases between. Germline V CDR1 and CDR2: SNHLY, FYNNEI. The CDR3 has 12 residues. Here the CDR3 reads CASSELLNEQYF. In DNA, the CDR3 is TGTGCCAGCAGTGAGCTACTCAACGAGCAGTACTTC.

The chain couples TRBV28 to TRBJ2-7; maybe TRBD1 (6 bases). The V end lost 5 bases, the J end lost 1 base, and 18 bases lay between the germline ends. Germline V CDR1 and CDR2: MDHEN, SYDVKM. This CDR3 is 16 amino acids long. The CDR3, as DNA: TGTGCCAGCAGTACCGGACGGACAGTCACATCCTACGAGCAGTACTTC. Translated, it gives CASSTGRTVTSYEQYF.

The chain recombines TRBV28 with TRBJ2-7; 9 nucleotides line up with TRBD1. V shed 3 bases and J 4 bases; nucleotides not matched to a gene: 7. This CDR3 is 15 amino acids long. Germline loops: CDR1 MDHEN, CDR2 SYDVKM. Here the CDR3 reads CASSFRGTGTYEQYF. Written as DNA, the CDR3 is TGTGCCAGCAGTTTCCGCGGGACAGGGACTTACGAGCAGTACTTC.

This clonotype was seen only a few times. The rearrangement joins TRBV18 to TRBJ2-5; 14 bases align to TRBD2. The ends lost 2 bases at V and 5 bases at J; junction bases unmatched: 4. Germline CDR1 reads KGHSH; CDR2 reads LQKENI. This CDR3 has 16 amino acids. CDR3 nucleotide sequence: TGTGCCAGCTCACCAAAGGGACTAGCGGGAGTGGAGACCCAGTACTTC. Amino acids: CASSPKGLAGVETQYF. Full variable domain (rest looked up from reference TRBV18 and TRBJ2-5): NAGVMQNPRHLVRRRGQEARLRCSPMKGHSHVYWYRQLPEEGLKFMVYLQKENIIDESGMPKERFSAEFPKEGPSILRIQQVVRGDSAAYFCASSPKGLAGVETQYFGPGTRLLVL.

This clonotype was counted many times. The rearrangement uses TRBV20-1 and TRBJ1-5; TRBD1 might be the D (5 bases). Trimming pared 6 bases from V and 1 base from J, leaving 10 bases between. CDR3 length: 13 residues. Germline values: CDR1 DFQATT, CDR2 SNEGSKA (reference sequence). CDR3: CSAAPGSNQPQHF. The CDR3 coding sequence is TGCAGTGCCGCGCCAGGGAGCAATCAGCCCCAGCATTTT.

The chain couples TRBV7-8 to TRBJ2-7; 8 positions agree with TRBD1. The CDR3 is made up of 15 amino acids. Per the germline V gene, CDR1 is SGHVS and CDR2 is FQNEAQ. The V gene end was trimmed by 6 bases and the J gene end by 1 base; junction bases not matched to a gene: 8. The CDR3 sequence: CASRITQGDSYEQYF. In DNA, the CDR3 is TGTGCCAGCAGAATAACACAGGGGGATTCCTACGAGCAGTACTTC.

The chain joins TRBV5-1 to TRBJ2-7, with 7 bases aligning to TRBD1. J lost 1 base, V lost 2 bases, and 3 bases had no gene match. The V gene's germline CDR1 is SGHRS and CDR2 YFSETQ. There are 14 residues in the CDR3. CDR3 sequence: CASSFRDRSYEQYF. The CDR3 DNA reads TGCGCCAGCAGCTTCCGGGACAGATCCTACGAGCAGTACTTC.

In this sample, this clonotype turned up once. The chain has TRBV7-2 and TRBJ2-3; 12 bases are a match to TRBD2. The J segment lost 4 bases and the V segment lost 2 bases, leaving 1 base of the junction unmatched. This CDR3 region has 15 residues. Germline V lookup: CDR1 SGHTA, CDR2 FQGNSA. CDR3 nucleotides: TGTGCCAGCAGCTTAACTAGCGGGAGGTCAGATACGCAGTATTTT. Translated: CASSLTSGRSDTQYF.

This clonotype was seen ten or more times. The chain couples TRBV20-1 to TRBJ2-3; TRBD2 aligns across 10 bases. The CDR3 has 15 amino acids. Losses at the gene ends were 4 bases for V and 2 bases for J; bases not matched to a gene: 6. CDR1 is DFQATT and CDR2 is SNEGSKA in the germline V gene (reference sequence). The CDR3 reads CSATHSGGSTDTQYF. The CDR3 region has the DNA TGCAGTGCTACCCATAGCGGGGGGTCCACAGATACGCAGTATTTT.

The chain links TRBV10-2 to TRBJ1-2, with D uncertain. CDR1 WSHSY and CDR2 SAAADI come from the germline V gene. The CDR3 has 15 residues. Trimming took 0 bases from V and 2 from J, leaving 10 bases between them. The CDR3 DNA follows: TGCGCCAGCAGTGAGTCCCCGCGAGGGAACTATGGCTACACCTTC. Translating gives CASSESPRGNYGYTF.

This clonotype has ten or more counts. The V and J genes are TRBV7-9 and TRBJ2-7; the match to TRBD1 covers 9 bases. CDR3 length: 14 amino acids. In germline, CDR1 is SEHNR, CDR2 FQNEAQ (reference sequence). V lost 5 bases and J lost 3; bases outside the gene matches: 5. CDR3 sequence: CASSARDRDYEQYF. CDR3 bases: TGTGCCAGCAGCGCCCGGGACAGGGACTACGAGCAGTACTTC.